This T cell receptor beta chain was observed in a study of blood T cell repertoires in COVID-19. Methods used by the authors: The authors estimated nucleated cell counts from reference gene primer amplification. Sequencing used immunoSEQ multiplex PCR; TCRdb keeps in-frame clones, though not all of them. V, J and clone size are those of that table, while D and trimming were read from the DNA. The sample holds some 150,000 clones, 80% to 90% seen once. This CDR3 has 17 residues. With V trimmed by 8 bases and J by 4 bases, 14 bases remained unmatched. The germline gives CDR1 SEHNR, CDR2 FQNEAQ (reference sequence).

This TCR was recovered from a woman aged 55-70 years who had recovered from COVID-19. Input material: peripheral blood. This chain uses TRBV7-9 with TRBJ2-2, with 9 nucleotides matching TRBD1. The CDR3 sequence: CASFDTLQGAATGELFF. CDR3 DNA: TGTGCCAGCTTCGACACCTTACAGGGGGCGGCCACCGGGGAGCTGTTTTTT.